This T cell receptor beta chain was documented in a study of somatic mutations in cytotoxic T cells in rheumatoid arthritis. As for the study in general: The authors flow-sorted some V beta antibody-stained T-cell populations at nearly 100% purity, including V beta1+ cells that they sequenced for TCRB. Notes on the study in general: The slight TRBV07 underrepresentation in rheumatoid arthritis patients received no adjustment for multiple comparisons. What antigens the expanded CD8+ clones targeted remained unknown. Only rheumatoid arthritis patients, not healthy controls, showed CD8+ clonality increasing with age.

In the case of this clone: Its antigen remains unknown.

The data were produced by immunoSEQ multiplex PCR, yet TCRdb's version contains in-frame clones alone and is incomplete. The sample yields 15,000 or so clones, almost 85% seen once. The CDR3 is made up of 14 amino acids. Looked up from germline, CDR1 is MNHEY and CDR2 is SMNVEV (reference sequence). Trimming cost V 0 bases and J 0 bases, with 5 bases left between them. The chain is built from TRBV27 and TRBJ1-1, with no clear D. The specimen sequenced was CD8+ T cells sorted from blood. This TCR was sampled from a woman between 50 and 59 years old with rheumatoid arthritis. The CDR3 coding sequence is TGTGCCAGCAGTTTATCTGCGATGAACACTGAAGCTTTCTTT. Amino acid sequence: CASSLSAMNTEAFF.